This entry lists 4 T cell receptor beta chains sequenced from one sample in a study of T-cell memory formation after mild COVID-19. One entry per CDR3 protein results from TCRdb running MiXCR on the 5' RACE reads. This sample yields hundreds of thousands of distinct CDR3 sequences, of which 15% to 17% are seen a single time; 2% to 2.5% belongs to the top ten. Specimen: PBMCs or a T cell subset sorted from them (not recorded which). All receptors derive from an adult woman who had mild COVID-19 (a few samples of this study predate the infection). Cell type and time point are not known.

This clonotype was counted between two and nine times. The chain employs TRBV7-9 and TRBJ1-6; 10 bases map to TRBD1. Germline CDR1 SEHNR, CDR2 FQNEAQ (reference sequence). V shed 5 bases, J shed 6 bases, and the junction held 1 base outside the gene matches. This CDR3 contains 14 residues. CDR3 DNA: TGTGCCAGCAGCGGACAGGGGGTTAATTCACCCCTCCACTTT. Translation gives CASSGQGVNSPLHF.

V usage is TRBV12-3 or TRBV12-4 and J usage is TRBJ1-2, with D perhaps matching TRBD1 (6 bases). Trimming left V 3 bases short and J 4 bases short, with 9 bases between. The CDR3 sequence is 13 residues long. The CDR3 region is CASSFRGPYGYTF. The CDR3 DNA reads as TGTGCCAGCAGTTTCAGGGGCCCCTATGGCTACACCTTC.

This clonotype was counted once. V usage is TRBV2 and J usage is TRBJ2-3; tentative D call: TRBD2 (5 bases). Trimming pared 6 bases from V and 1 base from J, leaving 11 bases between. Germline V gives CDR1 SNHLY, CDR2 FYNNEI. The CDR3 length is 14 residues. The chain's CDR3 is CASRWRVGTDTQYF. The CDR3 coding sequence is TGTGCCAGCAGATGGCGGGTCGGCACAGATACGCAGTATTTT.

This rearrangement joins TRBV12-3 or TRBV12-4 to TRBJ2-7; no reliable D call. Trimming took off 5 bases at V and 6 bases at J, with 14 bases between the two ends. This CDR3 comprises 13 residues. In DNA form, the CDR3 reads TGTGCCAGCAGTCCCCATTTTGACGGCGAGCAGTACTTC. Residues: CASSPHFDGEQYF.